This record looks at one TCR beta chain sequence and its context. What it binds is unknown. Clones were read by immunoSEQ multiplex PCR, and TCRdb kept only the in-frame ones, dropping some. The sample includes more than 25,000 clones, 91% of them seen just once. The CDR3 has 16 amino acids. V lost 1 base to trimming and J lost 7 bases, with 20 bases between them. CDR1 and CDR2 from the germline V gene are SGHNT and YENEEA. The sample comes from a study of T cells in localized non-small cell lung cancer. Study-level findings and limits: Since sequencing was restricted to only one region of the tumor, intratumor heterogeneity remains a possibility.

The chain couples TRBV11-3 to TRBJ2-7; D may be TRBD1 or TRBD2 (5 bases each). This receptor was taken from a man between 40 and 75 years old with stage II lung adenocarcinoma. The sequences come from PBMCs, collected before any cancer treatment. The CDR3 is CASSLVVARGGREQYF. CDR3 bases: TGTGCCAGCAGCTTAGTTGTCGCCCGGGGCGGAAGGGAGCAGTACTTC.